The 23 T cell receptor beta chains below were found in one sample sequenced in a study of blood T cell repertoires in COVID-19. Assay: immunoSEQ multiplex PCR; the TCRdb copy retains only in-frame clones and omits some. The table has about 210,000 clones, about 89% seen once. The sequenced material came from peripheral blood. All receptors derive from a woman aged 40 to 49 with acute or convalescent COVID-19.

This clone was seen just once. The CDR3 bases are TGTGCCAGTAGTAGCGGGGGTTCCTACAATGAGCAGTTCTTC. The encoded protein is CASSSGGSYNEQFF. The V and J genes are TRBV19 and TRBJ2-1, with 7 positions matching TRBD2. Germline trimming cut 4 bases from V and 1 base from J; bases unmatched to any gene: 1. The CDR3 has 14 residues. Germline V gene sequence: CDR1 LNHDA, CDR2 SQIVND (reference sequence).

The rearrangement joins TRBV27 to TRBJ1-1; D may be TRBD1 (6 bases). The CDR3 runs to 15 residues. V lost 5 bases, J lost 2 bases, and 15 bases lay in between. The germline V gene encodes CDR1 MNHEY and CDR2 SMNVEV (reference sequence). The CDR3 here is CASSQHGQLNTEAFF. Here the CDR3 DNA reads TGTGCCAGCAGTCAACACGGACAGCTCAACACTGAAGCTTTCTTT.

The rearrangement joins TRBV9 to TRBJ1-3; a possible D gene is TRBD1 (6 bases). Germline V gene lookup returns CDR1 SGDLS and CDR2 YYNGEE. Between the trimmed V and J ends, which lost 3 bases and 2 bases, there was a span of 9 bases. This CDR3 spans 14 amino acids. The CDR3 sequence: CASSGTGPGNTIYF. As DNA, the CDR3 is TGTGCCAGCAGCGGAACAGGGCCTGGAAACACCATATATTTT.

The CDR3 region is CAWSVGGYGYTF. The CDR3 nucleotides are TGTGCCTGGAGTGTAGGGGGATATGGCTACACCTTC. This chain links TRBV30 with TRBJ1-2, with D perhaps matching TRBD1 (6 bases). Germline lookup yields CDR1 GTSNPN and CDR2 SVGIG (reference sequence). The CDR3 runs 12 residues. V was clipped by 0 bases and J by 5 bases, with 7 bases between them.

This clone is a singleton in its sample. The rearrangement links TRBV11-2 to TRBJ1-6; maybe TRBD1 (5 bases). This CDR3 has 14 residues. V was pared by 6 bases and J by 5 bases, with 11 bases between. Germline lookup yields CDR1 SGHAT and CDR2 FQNNGV. The CDR3 region has the DNA TGTGCCAGCAGGGGGCTAAAAGATAATTCACCCCTCCACTTT. Encoded protein: CASRGLKDNSPLHF.

The genes are TRBV12-5 and TRBJ1-1; TRBD1 is a possible D gene (6 bases). This CDR3 has 15 residues. Germline V lookup: CDR1 LGHNT, CDR2 FRNRAP. V was cut by 3 bases and J by 6 bases, with 17 bases left in between. CDR3 nucleotides: TGTGCTAGTGGTTTTACCCAACAGGGTGGGGCTGAAGCTTTCTTT. Translation: CASGFTQQGGAEAFF.

This clone was picked up a small number of times. V is TRBV24-1 and J is TRBJ1-2, with 7 bases fitting TRBD1. Germline CDR1 and CDR2: KGHDR and SFDVKD. The CDR3 spans 13 residues. The junction had 6 bases not matched to a gene; V was cut back by 7 bases and J by 5 bases. DNA for the CDR3: TGTGCCACCAGCGGCGACAGGGATTATGGCTACACCTTC. Translating gives CATSGDRDYGYTF.

Turning to this clone: The same CDR3 is also encoded by other DNA sequences in this sample. V is TRBV12-3 or TRBV12-4 and J is TRBJ1-5, with D uncertain. Trimming pared 6 bases from V and 4 bases from J, leaving 10 bases between. The CDR3 sequence is 13 residues long. The CDR3 DNA reads TGTGCCAGCAGCCTCGCCGGGAATCAGCCCCAGCATTTT. It yields the protein CASSLAGNQPQHF.

V gene TRBV7-8 combines with J gene TRBJ2-7, with D possibly matching TRBD1 (5 bases). The CDR3 loop spans 14 amino acids. CDR1 and CDR2 (germline): SGHVS, FQNEAQ. The CDR3 spells CASSPTRVISFQRV. DNA for the CDR3: TGTGCCAGCAGCCCAACCAGGGTGATCTCTTTTCAGAGGGTC.

The J gene is TRBJ1-2, the V gene TRBV2; TRBD1 might be the D (5 bases). The CDR3 loop spans 13 amino acids. The germline CDR1 and CDR2 sequences are SNHLY and FYNNEI. V lost 4 bases and J 2 bases, leaving 8 bases between the germline ends. The CDR3 spells CASSGQYNYGYTF. The CDR3 nucleotides are TGTGCCAGCAGTGGACAGTACAACTATGGCTACACCTTC.

This clone was detected only once. The chain uses TRBV19 and TRBJ2-1, with 13 bases matching TRBD2. From germline, CDR1 is LNHDA and CDR2 SQIVND (reference sequence). The CDR3 is made up of 14 amino acids. The ends lost 5 bases at V and 9 bases at J; junction bases unmatched: 4. CDR3: CASSYGLAGVEQFF. The CDR3 region has the DNA TGTGCCAGTAGTTACGGACTAGCGGGGGTTGAGCAGTTCTTC. Filled out from reference TRBV19 and TRBJ2-1, the complete variable domain reads DGGITQSPKYLFRKEGQNVTLSCEQNLNHDAMYWYRQDPGQGLRLIYYSQIVNDFQKGDIAEGYSVSREKKESFPLTVTSAQKNPTAFYLCASSYGLAGVEQFFGPGTRLTVL.

The V call is TRBV9, the J call TRBJ2-1; weak D call: TRBD1 (5 bases). The CDR3 extends over 13 amino acids. Per germline, CDR1 SGDLS and CDR2 YYNGEE. The ends were cut back, 5 bases at V and 2 bases at J, with 8 bases in the middle. The CDR3 protein is CASREGAYNEQFF. Here the CDR3 DNA reads TGTGCCAGCAGGGAAGGGGCCTACAATGAGCAGTTCTTC.

The chain employs TRBV4-1 and TRBJ2-4; TRBD2 matches at 14 bases. Per the germline V gene, CDR1 is MGHRA and CDR2 is YSYEKL. The CDR3 sequence is 16 residues long. The junction had 2 bases not matched to a gene; V was cut back by 3 bases and J by 4 bases. The CDR3 spells CASSQGLAGVKNIQYF. The CDR3 DNA is TGCGCCAGCAGCCAGGGACTAGCGGGGGTAAAAAACATTCAGTACTTC.

The chain combines TRBV21-1 with TRBJ1-6; the D call TRBD1 from the table was never checked on the DNA. TRBV21-1 is a pseudogene. The CDR3 runs 19 residues. CDR3 sequence (DNA): TGTGCCAGCAGCAAAGGTTGCGGCCCCCAAGGGGCCTATAATTCACCCCTCCACTTT. Residues: CASSKGCGPQGAYNSPLHF.

This clone was detected only a few times. V usage is TRBV19 and J usage is TRBJ1-1; D is unclear. V was shortened by 1 base and J by 0 bases, with 3 bases between the two germline ends. Germline-derived CDR1 and CDR2 are LNHDA and SQIVND (reference sequence). The CDR3 loop spans 13 amino acids. The CDR3 DNA reads as TGTGCCAGTAGTATAGGTATGAACACTGAAGCTTTCTTT. Encoded protein: CASSIGMNTEAFF.

This clone was observed a single time. The chain joins TRBV10-1 to TRBJ1-2, with D uncertain. Trimming pared 0 bases from V and 5 bases from J, leaving 7 bases between. CDR3 length: 13 amino acids. Germline V gene data show CDR1 as WNHNN and CDR2 as SYGVQD (reference sequence). The CDR3 sequence is CASSESHTYGYTF. Here the CDR3 DNA reads TGCGCCAGCAGTGAGTCGCATACTTATGGCTACACCTTC.

This chain connects TRBV4-1 to TRBJ1-5; no firm D call. V shed 0 bases and J shed 4 bases, with 10 bases lying between them. The CDR3 is made up of 15 amino acids. Germline lookup yields CDR1 MGHRA and CDR2 YSYEKL. CDR3 DNA sequence: TGCGCCAGCAGCCAAGAGATCGCGGGAAATCAGCCCCAGCATTTT. Protein product: CASSQEIAGNQPQHF.

The chain recombines TRBV29-1 with TRBJ1-1, with a tentative D call TRBD1 (6 bases). The V gene's germline CDR1 is SQVTM and CDR2 ANQGSEA. Trimming took off 5 bases at V and 1 base at J, with 11 bases between the two ends. The CDR3 covers 13 residues. The CDR3 DNA is TGCAGCGTTAGGGAAGGGGGGAACACTGAAGCTTTCTTT. This sequence encodes CSVREGGNTEAFF.

The V call is TRBV15, the J call TRBJ2-6, with D maybe TRBD2 (5 bases). CDR1 LNHNV and CDR2 YYDKDF come from the germline V gene (reference sequence). Trimming took off 3 bases at V and 4 bases at J, with 16 bases between the two ends. This CDR3 has 17 amino acids. The CDR3 DNA reads as TGTGCCACCAGCAGGGCGGCCGGGATTTCCGGGGCCAACGTCCTGACTTTC. Encoded protein: CATSRAAGISGANVLTF.

The CDR3 DNA follows: TGTGCCAGCAGCTTCTACCCTACAGGGGGTCAGCCCCAGCATTTT. It specifies CASSFYPTGGQPQHF. The J gene is TRBJ1-5, the V gene TRBV7-2; 8 bases are a match to TRBD1. The ends lost 3 bases at V and 6 bases at J; junction bases unmatched: 7. The CDR3 is made up of 15 amino acids. The germline V gene encodes CDR1 SGHTA and CDR2 FQGNSA.

The rearrangement uses TRBV15 and TRBJ1-5; TRBD1 matches at 7 bases. J gave up 4 bases and V 7 bases, and 16 bases lay outside the gene matches. The CDR3 contains 17 residues. The germline gives CDR1 LNHNV, CDR2 YYDKDF (reference sequence). The CDR3 protein is CATTARGDRRRNQPQHF. CDR3 in DNA: TGTGCCACCACGGCCCGAGGGGACAGAAGAAGAAATCAGCCCCAGCATTTT.

V and J are TRBV2 and TRBJ1-2; 9 positions agree with TRBD1. Germline V lookup: CDR1 SNHLY, CDR2 FYNNEI. V lost 6 bases and J lost 1; bases outside the gene matches: 6. This CDR3 comprises 15 residues. CDR3 sequence reads: CASRPDRGGNYGYTF. Written as DNA, the CDR3 is TGTGCCAGCAGACCGGACAGGGGTGGTAACTATGGCTACACCTTC.

The chain couples TRBV3-1 (or the pseudogene TRBV3-2) to TRBJ2-1, with 8 bases aligning to TRBD1. After removal of 3 bases from V and 3 bases from J, the junction contained 4 bases not matched to a gene. CDR1 is LGHDT and CDR2 is YNNKEL in the germline V gene (reference sequence). The CDR3 covers 15 residues. The CDR3 nucleotides are TGTGCCAGCAGCCAGACAGGGGCCCACTACAATGAGCAGTTCTTC. The encoded protein is CASSQTGAHYNEQFF.